This TCR beta chain was captured in a study of shared clonotypes between healthy human individuals. As regards this clone: Its antigen is not identified.

Terminally differentiated effector memory CD45RA+ cells were left out of the naive CD8 fraction, which was CD45RO-negative and positively selected for CCR7. Only Caucasian adults living in Nashville, Tennessee served as donors. Study-level findings and limits: Compared with memory subsets, naive subsets generally had larger estimated richness. Apart from blood, nothing was sampled; tissue repertoires likely differ.

The genomic DNA of each subset was split evenly across several immunoSEQ plates. The table came from immunoSEQ multiplex PCR; TCRdb's copy has only in-frame clones and leaves some out. This sample has some 580,000 clones, with nearly 98% found just once. Per germline, CDR1 SGHRS and CDR2 YFSETQ. The CDR3 has 12 amino acids. With 4 bases clipped from V and 5 bases from J, the junction kept 2 bases outside the gene matches. V gene TRBV5-1 combines with J gene TRBJ2-7, with 8 bases lining up with TRBD2. The receptor comes from a man aged 25-45 years in good health. The sample taken for sequencing was naive CD8+ T cells sorted from blood. This chain's CDR3 is CASSGTSNEQYF. CDR3 coding DNA: TGCGCCAGCAGCGGGACTAGTAACGAGCAGTACTTC.